The 3 T cell receptor beta chains below were found in one sample sequenced in a study of T cell responses to AZD1222 COVID-19 vaccine. Libraries were prepared by immunoSEQ multiplex PCR; TCRdb keeps only in-frame clonotypes and omits some of them. The table includes roughly 80,000 clones, roughly 87% detected once. Sequenced here: peripheral blood, sampled on day 0 of MenACWY control vaccination. Source of these receptors: an adult in good health.

This clone was recorded a few times. The CDR3 coding sequence is TGTGCCAGCAGCTTGGCCGGACTAGCGGGGGACCCCTCCTACGAGCAGTACTTC. The encoded protein is CASSLAGLAGDPSYEQYF. The chain recombines TRBV5-6 with TRBJ2-7, with 13 bases lining up with TRBD2. The V and J ends lost 0 bases and 0 bases, in that order; junction bases with no gene match: 6. The CDR3 is 18 residues long. Germline CDR1 and CDR2: SGHDT and YYEEEE.

This clone was counted a single time. The V and J genes are TRBV6-2 or TRBV6-3 and TRBJ1-2; no firm D call. Between the trimmed V and J ends, which lost 5 bases and 4 bases, there was a span of 11 bases. Germline-derived CDR1 and CDR2 are MNHEY and SVGEGT. The CDR3 has 13 residues. DNA of the CDR3: TGTGCCAGCAGTCCGGGGAGGGTCTATGGCTACACCTTC. This encodes CASSPGRVYGYTF.

J is TRBJ1-3 and V is TRBV6-1; possibly TRBD1 for D (5 bases). V shed 5 bases and J shed 8 bases, with 19 bases lying between them. The CDR3 covers 15 residues. Germline-derived CDR1 and CDR2 are MNHNS and SASEGT. In DNA, the CDR3 is TGTGCCAGCAGTACCCCCGACGGGGGTCGGTACACCATATATTTT. Protein: CASSTPDGGRYTIYF.